A selection of T cell receptor beta chains follows, all from one sample in a study of a mutant IDH1 vaccine in newly diagnosed glioma. Antigen specificity for these receptors is unknown. Some clones are missing from TCRdb's copy, which holds only in-frame ones; the method was immunoSEQ multiplex PCR. This sample yields about 31,000 clones, of which about 93% are seen a single time; about 5.5% belongs to the top ten. Here the sequenced sample was PBMCs, taken from a glioma patient whose treatment included an IDH1 peptide vaccine. The receptors come from a woman in her thirties or forties with glioma. Each CDR3 is given with its conserved first and last residue. Each record gives: J gene, V gene, CDR3 protein.

J: TRBJ2-7
V: TRBV5-1
CDR3: CASSLPTYEQYF

J: TRBJ1-2
V: TRBV15
CDR3: CATSRDGTGNYGYTF

J: TRBJ2-5
V: TRBV5-1
CDR3: CASSLGEWGSQETQYF

J: TRBJ2-1
V: TRBV2
CDR3: CASSPKGRQLFVEQFF

J: TRBJ2-5
V: TRBV5-5
CDR3: CASSRTGSQETQYF

J: TRBJ1-1
V: TRBV14
CDR3: CASSARGLNTEAFF

J: TRBJ1-1
V: TRBV5-6
CDR3: CASSLFHREAFF

J: TRBJ1-2
V: TRBV18
CDR3: CASSQGPYYGYTF

J: TRBJ2-1
V: TRBV6-1
CDR3: CATRGQGNYNEQFF

J: TRBJ1-4
V: TRBV30
CDR3: CAWVTGTGAMLTNEKLFF

J: TRBJ2-5
V: TRBV5-1
CDR3: CASSLEGRETQYF

J: TRBJ1-4
V: TRBV4-1
CDR3: CASSQDTGTSEKLFF

J: TRBJ2-6
V: TRBV5-4
CDR3: CASSLVGVGANVLTF

J: TRBJ2-3
V: TRBV2
CDR3: CASSDGGRGDTQYF

J: TRBJ2-7
V: TRBV19
CDR3: CASSSGTGYEQYF

J: TRBJ2-2
V: TRBV6-5
CDR3: CASSYHGELFF

J: TRBJ2-6
V: TRBV5-4
CDR3: CASSFSGANVLTF

J: TRBJ1-5
V: TRBV7-2
CDR3: CASSLDAGGRGNQPQHF

J: TRBJ2-1
V: TRBV29-1
CDR3: CSVGTAVYNEQFF

J: TRBJ2-7
V: TRBV10-3
CDR3: CAISGLSYEQYF

J: TRBJ2-5
V: TRBV6-1
CDR3: CASSPMGGRQETQYF

J: TRBJ2-5
V: TRBV6-1
CDR3: CASQVSGGPQETQYF

J: TRBJ2-3
V: TRBV11-1
CDR3: CASSFGFLDTQYF

J: TRBJ1-1
V: TRBV27
CDR3: CASSLQGHAEAFF

J: TRBJ2-2
V: TRBV19
CDR3: CASSTRHSNTGELFF

J: TRBJ2-5
V: TRBV7-9
CDR3: CASSLVSSSGGETQYF

J: TRBJ2-7
V: TRBV6-1
CDR3: CASSRTGLGAYEQYF

J: TRBJ2-1
V: TRBV11-2
CDR3: CASSLGQGGFNEQFF

J: TRBJ2-3
V: TRBV15
CDR3: CATSRALSGAGTDTQYF

J: TRBJ1-3
V: TRBV28
CDR3: CASRTRTASGNTIYF

J: TRBJ1-1
V: TRBV6-5
CDR3: CASSYGTMRTEAFF

J: TRBJ2-2
V: TRBV5-1
CDR3: CASSLEGERELFF

J: TRBJ2-5
V: TRBV5-6
CDR3: CASSLLQGLRETQYF

J: TRBJ1-6
V: TRBV2
CDR3: CASTFDRRSSPLHF

J: TRBJ2-7
V: TRBV6-6
CDR3: CASSYSTGPYEQYF

J: TRBJ1-1
V: TRBV29-1
CDR3: CSALAGGAATEAFF

J: TRBJ2-7
V: TRBV4-1
CDR3: CASSQGFGGTYEQYF

J: TRBJ2-5
V: TRBV7-9
CDR3: CASSFPIQRSQETQYF

J: TRBJ1-1
V: TRBV11-2
CDR3: CASSFTSTGFFTEAFF

J: TRBJ1-3
V: TRBV6-5
CDR3: CASSRGQVSGNTIYF

J: TRBJ2-5
V: TRBV5-1
CDR3: CASSFSGASQETQYF

J: TRBJ1-1
V: TRBV19
CDR3: CASSLAGRKNTEAFF

J: TRBJ2-1
V: TRBV29-1
CDR3: CSVAGLAGSNNEQFF

J: TRBJ1-4
V: TRBV19
CDR3: CASSLGQPPGKLFF

J: TRBJ2-1
V: TRBV27
CDR3: CASSFIRAGNEQFF

J: TRBJ1-2
V: TRBV6-1
CDR3: CASLDGTPTNYGYTF

J: TRBJ1-5
V: TRBV6-1
CDR3: CAAWTGGNQPQHF

J: TRBJ2-4
V: TRBV11-2
CDR3: CASSLDQSWGIQYF

J: TRBJ1-1
V: TRBV4-1
CDR3: CASSQVLISGGNTEAFF

J: TRBJ1-2
V: TRBV28
CDR3: CASSEDREYGYTF

J: TRBJ1-5
V: TRBV18
CDR3: CASSPQGGGQPQHF

J: TRBJ2-7
V: TRBV4-3
CDR3: CASSQGPGQSYEQYF

J: TRBJ1-4
V: TRBV4-3
CDR3: CASSLLYRGPNEKLFF